The 32 T cell receptor beta chains presented below share a single source sample, sequenced in a study of memory CD8 T cells in hepatitis C reinfection. Sequencing was performed with immunoSEQ multiplex PCR; in TCRdb, only in-frame clones are kept and a portion is missing. This table has 45,000 to 65,000 clones, about nine tenths appearing once. The time point: pre-reinfection, 55 to 20 weeks before reinfection detection. TCR sequencing was done directly ex vivo on sorted cells, without expansion in vitro. Sequencing used naive CD8+ T cells sorted from blood. These receptors originate from a man younger than 30 with hepatitis C virus infection.

V usage is TRBV7-9 and J usage is TRBJ2-1; 13 nucleotides match TRBD2. The ends lost 5 bases at V and 7 bases at J; junction bases unmatched: 2. The CDR3 has 14 residues. Germline CDR1 SEHNR, CDR2 FQNEAQ (reference sequence). As DNA, the CDR3 is TGTGCCAGCAGCGCACTAGCGGGGGGGAATGAGCAGTTCTTC. It yields the protein CASSALAGGNEQFF.

This clone was recorded once. The chain joins TRBV6-5 to TRBJ2-6, with TRBD1 as a possible D gene (5 bases). Trimming removed 2 bases at V and 0 bases at J, with 5 bases between. CDR3 length: 15 amino acids. CDR1 is MNHEY and CDR2 is SVGAGI in the germline V gene. CDR3 DNA sequence: TGTGCCAGCAGTTACGGGGCCTCTGGGGCCAACGTCCTGACTTTC. Its protein is CASSYGASGANVLTF.

This clone was observed a handful of times. The chain carries TRBV6-5 and TRBJ1-2, with 9 nucleotides matching TRBD1. Germline V gives CDR1 MNHEY, CDR2 SVGAGI. This CDR3 region has 13 residues. V shed 6 bases, J shed 8 bases, and the junction held 7 bases outside the gene matches. CDR3 nucleotide sequence: TGTGCCAGCAGCCGGGGGACAGGGAACGGCTACACCTTC. Amino acids: CASSRGTGNGYTF.

This rearrangement joins TRBV10-3 to TRBJ1-1; D perhaps matches TRBD1 (6 bases). The V and J ends lost 0 bases and 1 base respectively, with 15 bases between them. CDR3 size: 17 residues. Germline CDR1 is ENHRY and CDR2 is SYGVKD. In DNA form, the CDR3 reads TGTGCCATCAGTGAGTCGACTCGGGACATAGGGAACACTGAAGCTTTCTTT. Translating gives CAISESTRDIGNTEAFF.

The J gene is TRBJ2-1, the V gene TRBV19, with 10 bases lining up with TRBD2. Germline V CDR1 and CDR2: LNHDA, SQIVND (reference sequence). This CDR3 has 15 amino acids. The J segment lost 6 bases and the V segment lost 1 base, leaving 3 bases of the junction unmatched. The chain's CDR3 is CASSIALAGVNEQFF. The DNA for the CDR3 is TGTGCCAGTAGTATAGCTCTAGCGGGAGTCAATGAGCAGTTCTTC.

The chain carries TRBV19 and TRBJ2-7; 8 positions agree with TRBD2. The CDR3 totals 14 residues. The V segment lost 5 bases and the J segment 4 bases; nucleotides outside the gene matches: 7. Per germline, CDR1 LNHDA and CDR2 SQIVND (reference sequence). Here the CDR3 reads CASSSSGSSYEQYF. CDR3 nucleotide sequence: TGTGCCAGTAGTTCGAGCGGGAGTTCTTACGAGCAGTACTTC.

This chain joins TRBV28 and TRBJ2-5; 9 nucleotides agree with TRBD2. The end of the DNA is better explained by TRBJ2-7, so the J call may be wrong. Germline V CDR1 and CDR2: MDHEN, SYDVKM. This CDR3 region has 15 residues. The CDR3 loop reads CASSPRLADYYEQYF. In DNA, the CDR3 is TGTGCCAGCAGTCCCCGACTAGCGGACTACTACGAGCAGTACTTC.

The rearrangement links TRBV29-1 to TRBJ2-5; 7 bases map to TRBD2. Unmatched junction bases numbered 3, after V lost 3 bases and J lost 5 bases. CDR3 length equals 12 residues. Germline values: CDR1 SQVTM, CDR2 ANQGSEA. CDR3 residues: CSVEGGVETQYF. The CDR3 region has the DNA TGCAGCGTTGAGGGGGGGGTTGAGACCCAGTACTTC.

The gene calls are TRBV4-1 and TRBJ2-3; the match to TRBD2 covers 12 bases. V was clipped by 0 bases and J by 2 bases; unmatched bases: 3. This CDR3 is 17 amino acids long. Germline CDR1 is MGHRA and CDR2 is YSYEKL. In DNA, the CDR3 is TGCGCCAGCAGCCAAGAGACTAGCGGGGGAGCCACAGATACGCAGTATTTT. It encodes CASSQETSGGATDTQYF.

The chain is built from TRBV5-1 and TRBJ2-3; TRBD2 agrees at 8 bases. The V segment lost 9 bases and the J segment 0 bases; nucleotides outside the gene matches: 15. Per the germline V gene, CDR1 is SGHRS and CDR2 is YFSETQ. The CDR3 spans 17 residues. The CDR3 protein is CATSPLTSGPSTDTQYF. DNA of the CDR3: TGCGCCACCTCACCTCTTACTAGCGGTCCTAGCACAGATACGCAGTATTTT.

This chain joins TRBV21-1 and TRBJ1-6; the table's D call TRBD1 went unverified against the DNA. TRBV21-1 is a pseudogene. The length of the CDR3 is 15 residues. The CDR3 protein is CASSPRTGENSPLHF. As DNA, the CDR3 is TGTGCCAGCAGCCCCCGGACAGGGGAGAATTCACCCCTCCACTTT.

The chain has TRBV2 and TRBJ2-3; a possible D gene is TRBD2 (6 bases). Trimming took 7 bases from V and 4 from J, leaving 21 bases between them. This CDR3 has 16 residues. Germline V gene lookup returns CDR1 SNHLY and CDR2 FYNNEI. CDR3 sequence: CASKAIPSGGADTQYF. CDR3 in DNA: TGTGCCAGCAAGGCTATTCCATCCGGCGGGGCAGATACGCAGTATTTT.

This chain joins TRBV5-6 and TRBJ2-7, with TRBD2 identical over 8 bases. CDR3 length: 15 residues. From germline, CDR1 is SGHDT and CDR2 YYEEEE. With V trimmed by 6 bases and J by 4 bases, 12 bases remained unmatched. The CDR3 loop is CASTQEAGAGYEQYF. The CDR3 nucleotides are TGTGCCAGCACCCAAGAAGCGGGAGCAGGATACGAGCAGTACTTC.

V usage is TRBV4-3 and J usage is TRBJ2-5; 10 bases align to TRBD1. Trimming removed 1 base from V and 1 base from J; junction bases left unmatched: 3. The CDR3 is 16 amino acids. Germline V lookup: CDR1 LGHNA, CDR2 YSLEER. Here the CDR3 DNA reads TGCGCCAGCAGCCAAGGGGGGGACAGGGGCCAAGAGACCCAGTACTTC. This translates into CASSQGGDRGQETQYF.

V and J are TRBV6-6 and TRBJ2-5; 9 positions agree with TRBD1. Per germline, CDR1 MNHNY and CDR2 SVGAGI (reference sequence). V trimming: 0 bases; J trimming: 5 bases; junction bases outside the gene matches: 4. This CDR3 has 15 residues. The CDR3 sequence: CASSYSWDREETQYF. The DNA of the CDR3 is TGTGCCAGCAGTTACTCTTGGGACAGGGAGGAGACCCAGTACTTC.

This sequence joins TRBV13 and TRBJ2-3; D might be TRBD1 (6 bases). Germline values: CDR1 PRHDT, CDR2 FYEKMQ (reference sequence). This CDR3 contains 16 residues. Trimming removed 5 bases from V and 4 bases from J, with 19 bases in between. For the CDR3, the DNA is TGTGCCAGCAGCCAAAAAGCACACAGGGCCGCAGATACGCAGTATTTT. This gives the protein CASSQKAHRAADTQYF.

V and J are TRBV27 and TRBJ2-7, with a weak D call TRBD1 (6 bases). The V end lost 4 bases, the J end lost 2 bases, and 15 bases lay between the germline ends. The CDR3 has 15 residues. Germline CDR1 and CDR2: MNHEY and SMNVEV (reference sequence). CDR3 sequence (DNA): TGTGCCAGCAGTTCCCGTGACAGGTTCCCCTACGAGCAGTACGTC. Amino acids: CASSSRDRFPYEQYV.

This sequence joins TRBV4-1 and TRBJ2-2; 7 nucleotides align to TRBD2. The CDR3 spans 15 residues. CDR1 MGHRA and CDR2 YSYEKL come from the germline V gene. Losses at the gene ends were 4 bases for V and 4 bases for J; bases not matched to a gene: 6. Here the CDR3 DNA reads TGCGCCAGCAGCCCCGGGTGGACTAGCACCGGGGAGCTGTTTTTT. This gives the protein CASSPGWTSTGELFF.

CDR3 sequence: CASSYSSYEQYF. The CDR3 DNA reads TGTGCCAGCAGCTACAGCTCCTACGAGCAGTACTTC. The chain recombines TRBV5-6 with TRBJ2-7; D ambiguous. In germline, CDR1 is SGHDT, CDR2 YYEEEE. V lost 3 bases and J lost 0, with 4 bases in between. CDR3 length equals 12 residues. Based on the CDR3 plus reference TRBV5-6 and TRBJ2-7, the full variable domain is DAGVTQSPTHLIKTRGQQVTLRCSPKSGHDTVSWYQQALGQGPQFIFQYYEEEERQRGNFPDRFSGHQFPNYSSELNVNALLLGDSALYLCASSYSSYEQYFGPGTRLTVT.

This rearrangement joins TRBV7-9 to TRBJ1-6, with a weak D call TRBD1 (5 bases). The CDR3 sequence is 12 residues long. Germline loops: CDR1 SEHNR, CDR2 FQNEAQ (reference sequence). Trimming shortened V by 5 bases and J by 9 bases, and 8 bases separated the two germline ends. CDR3 loop: CASSPDSSPLHF. The CDR3, as DNA: TGTGCCAGCAGCCCCGACAGTTCACCCCTCCACTTT.

CDR3 DNA: TGTGCCAGCAGTTCCGGGACTAGCGGGAGCGGATTAGACGAGCAGTACTTC. As protein: CASSSGTSGSGLDEQYF. V usage is TRBV2 and J usage is TRBJ2-7; 14 bases match TRBD2. The germline gives CDR1 SNHLY, CDR2 FYNNEI. This CDR3 contains 17 residues. The ends lost 5 bases at V and 5 bases at J; junction bases unmatched: 11.

This chain connects TRBV21-1 to TRBJ1-1; the D call in the table, TRBD1, was not verified against the DNA. TRBV21-1 is classified as a pseudogene. The CDR3 runs to 15 residues. The chain's CDR3 is CASRKRQVGNTEAFF. The CDR3 region has the DNA TGTGCCAGCAGAAAACGACAGGTTGGGAACACTGAAGCTTTCTTT.

This sequence joins TRBV4-1 and TRBJ2-1; a possible D gene is TRBD2 (5 bases). The V end was cut by 0 bases, the J end by 4 bases, with 16 bases between. Germline V gives CDR1 MGHRA, CDR2 YSYEKL. This CDR3 is built from 17 residues. CDR3 loop: CASSQDPITGSYNEQFF. The CDR3 nucleotides read TGCGCCAGCAGCCAAGACCCAATAACGGGATCTTACAATGAGCAGTTCTTC.

The chain couples TRBV6-5 to TRBJ2-2, with D tentatively TRBD2 (5 bases). The V and J ends lost 8 bases and 4 bases respectively, with 14 bases between them. The V gene's germline CDR1 is MNHEY and CDR2 SVGAGI. This CDR3 has 14 amino acids. Here the CDR3 DNA reads TGTGCCAGCTCCCCGGGGTGGGGCACCGGGGAGCTGTTTTTT. This gives the protein CASSPGWGTGELFF.

J is TRBJ2-3 and V is TRBV27, with 12 bases identical to TRBD2. The CDR3 sequence is 15 residues long. CDR1 is MNHEY, CDR2 SMNVEV, per germline (reference sequence). The V and J ends lost 5 bases and 7 bases, in that order; junction bases with no gene match: 7. CDR3 sequence reads: CASSPGLAGWYTQYF. Here the CDR3 DNA reads TGTGCCAGCAGTCCCGGACTAGCGGGATGGTATACGCAGTATTTT.

The chain has TRBV27 and TRBJ2-2; no firm D call. The germline V and J ends were trimmed by 3 bases and 4 bases, with 3 bases remaining between them. Germline values: CDR1 MNHEY, CDR2 SMNVEV (reference sequence). The length of the CDR3 is 12 residues. CDR3 nucleotide sequence: TGTGCCAGCAGTTTCGGCACCGGGGAGCTGTTTTTT. It specifies CASSFGTGELFF.

The CDR3 DNA reads TGTGCCAGCAGGGGGGGACTAGCGGGAGACGAGCAGTACTTC. It specifies CASRGGLAGDEQYF. The chain has TRBV6-1 and TRBJ2-7, with 14 bases lining up with TRBD2. With V trimmed by 6 bases and J by 5 bases, 3 bases remained unmatched. This CDR3 has 14 amino acids. Germline lookup yields CDR1 MNHNS and CDR2 SASEGT.

J is TRBJ1-5 and V is TRBV6-6; TRBD1 agrees at 8 bases. Losses at the gene ends were 7 bases for V and 7 bases for J; bases not matched to a gene: 9. Germline assignment: CDR1 MNHNY and CDR2 SVGAGI (reference sequence). The CDR3 loop spans 14 amino acids. CDR3 nucleotide sequence: TGTGCCAGCACCTTCGGACAGGGAGGCCAGCCCCAGCATTTT. Translated: CASTFGQGGQPQHF.

This clone was counted a single time. The rearrangement uses TRBV9 and TRBJ2-1; 14 bases are shared with TRBD2. The V gene end was trimmed by 4 bases and the J gene end by 8 bases; junction bases not matched to a gene: 11. The length of the CDR3 is 17 residues. Germline V gene lookup returns CDR1 SGDLS and CDR2 YYNGEE. CDR3 in amino acids: CASSSARGTSGGDEQFF. The CDR3 bases are TGTGCCAGCAGCTCCGCTCGGGGGACTAGCGGGGGTGATGAGCAGTTCTTC.

This clone has only one observation. V gene TRBV7-9 combines with J gene TRBJ1-2, with D maybe TRBD1 (6 bases). Germline CDR1 SEHNR, CDR2 FQNEAQ (reference sequence). V lost 1 base and J 4 bases, leaving 10 bases between the germline ends. This CDR3 contains 14 residues. DNA of the CDR3: TGTGCCAGCAGCTTAGGGGGGCGACTCTATGGCTACACCTTC. It codes for CASSLGGRLYGYTF.

V is TRBV11-2 and J is TRBJ1-1, with D tentatively TRBD1 (5 bases). V lost 2 bases and J 4 bases, leaving 14 bases between the germline ends. This CDR3 is 15 amino acids long. The germline V gene has CDR1 SGHAT and CDR2 FQNNGV. CDR3 sequence (DNA): TGTGCCAGCAGCTTAAGCGGGGGAGGGAGCACTGAAGCTTTCTTT. This sequence encodes CASSLSGGGSTEAFF.

The genes are TRBV4-3 and TRBJ1-1, with D unclear. Germline-derived CDR1 and CDR2 are LGHNA and YSLEER. The CDR3 totals 14 residues. Trimming removed 0 bases at V and 1 base at J, with 6 bases between. CDR3 region: CASSQDGENTEAFF. CDR3 DNA sequence: TGCGCCAGCAGCCAAGACGGGGAGAACACTGAAGCTTTCTTT.